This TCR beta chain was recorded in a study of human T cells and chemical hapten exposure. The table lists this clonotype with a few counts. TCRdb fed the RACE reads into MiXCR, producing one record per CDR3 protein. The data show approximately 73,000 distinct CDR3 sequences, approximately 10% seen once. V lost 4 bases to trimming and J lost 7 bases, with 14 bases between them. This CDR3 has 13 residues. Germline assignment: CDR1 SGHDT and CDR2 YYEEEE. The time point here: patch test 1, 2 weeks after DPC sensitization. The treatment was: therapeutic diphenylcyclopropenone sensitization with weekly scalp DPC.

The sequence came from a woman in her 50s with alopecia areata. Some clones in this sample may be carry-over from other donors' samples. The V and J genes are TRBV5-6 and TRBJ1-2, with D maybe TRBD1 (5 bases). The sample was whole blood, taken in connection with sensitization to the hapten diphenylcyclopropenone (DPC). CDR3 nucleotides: TGTGCCAGCAGCCAGACGGACACCTCTGGCTACACCTTC. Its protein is CASSQTDTSGYTF.